This T cell receptor (beta chain) was recovered during a study of shared clonotypes between healthy human individuals. Points from the study as a whole: Of the naive CD4 clonotypes, about 5% were shared across a few donors. For sorted subsets, rarefaction showed incomplete sequencing despite large depth. Larger richness was generally estimated for naive than memory subsets.

In regard to this clone: What it binds is not known.

TCRdb keeps only in-frame clones here, not all; method: immunoSEQ multiplex PCR. The repertoire includes around 1,900,000 clones, 85% to 95% of them detected once, and approximately 1.7% sits in the top ten. CD45RO negativity and positive selection for CCR7 defined naive CD8 cells, a population that excluded terminally differentiated effector memory CD45RA+ cells. Recent acute infections and vaccinations were absent in the healthy HIV-negative adult donors. J was trimmed by 5 bases and V by 4 bases; bases with no gene match: 0. The V gene's germline CDR1 is SGHDN and CDR2 FVKESK. The CDR3 sequence is 14 residues long.

The V and J genes are TRBV14 and TRBJ1-4; 11 bases align to TRBD1. The sequencing sample was made of naive CD8+ T cells from PBMCs. The clonotype was recovered from a man younger than 30 in good health. Some clones in this sample may be carry-over from other donors' samples. The CDR3 DNA reads as TGTGCCAGCAGCCGGACAGGGGGCAATGAAAAACTGTTTTTT. This sequence encodes CASSRTGGNEKLFF. Supplemented by reference TRBV14 and TRBJ1-4, the full variable domain reads EAGVTQFPSHSVIEKGQTVTLRCDPISGHDNLYWYRRVMGKEIKFLLHFVKESKQDESGMPNNRFLAERTGGTYSTLKVQPAELEDSGVYFCASSRTGGNEKLFFGSGTQLSVL.